The sequence of this T cell receptor (beta chain) was determined in a study of T cell repertoires in cytomegalovirus infection. Across the study: Indications of both CMV infection and matching HLA type were provided by public TCR beta signatures. Overall study results and limits: It was HLA-C-restricted CMV-specific TCR beta clonotypes that dominated the response ex vivo. CMV carriers with the relevant HLA were identified by cumulative public TCR beta family frequency.

Via MiXCR, TCRdb re-called the reads, giving one row per CDR3 protein. The sample shows hundreds of thousands of distinct CDR3 sequences, roughly a sixth of them seen only once. This CDR3 is 17 amino acids long. Germline V gives CDR1 LNHDA, CDR2 SQIVND (reference sequence). The V segment lost 3 bases and the J segment 8 bases; nucleotides outside the gene matches: 16. Notes on this clonotype: Its target is not known.

This sequence originates from a human donor in good health (CMV status not recorded). Some clones in this sample may be carry-over from other donors' samples. The chain uses TRBV19 and TRBJ2-1, with TRBD2 identical over 7 bases. The material sequenced was PBMCs. For the CDR3, the DNA is TGTGCCAGTAGTATTCCCGGCGCGTGGGGGGGTCACGATGAGCAGTTCTTC. This codes for CASSIPGAWGGHDEQFF.